Reported below is one T cell receptor beta chain. It has no known antigen specificity. There are no base qualities to consult, and no much larger clone falls within one base. The intended sense of this specimen's treatment or condition label: some 19 received Ad26.COV2.S at low or high dose, single or two shots; several received placebo; per-sample allocation not given. Repertoires of vaccine and placebo recipients were sequenced from samples taken on day 63 after the first injection. Between 29 July and 7 August 2020, Cohort 1b enrolled about two dozen adults aged 18-55 years at one site in Boston, USA. Ad26.COV2.S consisted of a replication-incompetent adenovirus type 26 vector by which a prefusion-stabilized SARS-CoV-2 spike protein from the original Wuhan strain was expressed. The sample originates from a study of Ad26.COV2.S vaccination and SARS-CoV-2 variants (dated by TCRdb to the early 2020s). Describing the broader study: Vaccine-arm donors were drawn from COV1001, a multicentre, randomized, double-blind, placebo-controlled phase I-IIa trial of Ad26.COV2.S in healthy adults. Ad26.COV2.S was given intramuscularly at 5x10^10 or 1x10^11 viral particles, as a single shot or as two shots 56 days apart. TCRbeta repertoire sequencing was used to assess the specificity and breadth of SARS-CoV-2-reactive T cell receptors after Ad26.COV2.S vaccination. The TCR-sequenced set comprised approximately 30 samples: some 19 Ad26.COV2.S vaccine recipients, 5 placebo recipients and 8 SARS-CoV-2 convalescent individuals. Trial participants were randomized into five groups of five, in which low-dose or high-dose Ad26.COV2.S was given once or twice, or placebo was given on both occasions. Blinding of investigators to trial group allocation was maintained during experiments and outcome assessment.

The immunoSEQ Assay was used to sequence TCRbeta CDR3 regions. After extraction, genomic DNA underwent amplification by bias-controlled multiplex PCR, followed by high-throughput sequencing. The paper's processing steps were these. To quantify the absolute abundance of every unique TCRbeta CDR3 region, sequences were collapsed and filtered. T cell fraction was estimated by normalizing TCRbeta template counts to usable DNA, with usable DNA measured through amplification of reference genes found in all nucleated cells. Repertoire TCRs were annotated as SARS-CoV-2-specific by exact matching of V gene, CDR3 amino acid sequence and J gene to a known reactive TCR set. The reference SARS-CoV-2 TCR set was obtained from MIRA and was filtered for enrichment in COVID-19-positive ImmuneCODE repertoires, whereby public or cross-reactive TCRs were removed. Drawing on the MIRA antigens, annotated TCRs were analysed further at the level of specific ORF or position within ORF. Breadth was defined as annotated unique rearrangements over total unique productive rearrangements; depth was the summed frequency of those rearrangements. TCR breadth was compared between groups using two-sided Wilcoxon rank-sum tests. TCRdb re-hosts the immuneACCESS table, in-frame sequences only. Its copies lack some clones; in the studies checked, an unresolved V gene accounts for under half of them, and the cause for the rest is not known. D and trimming were read from the DNA, whereas the V and J calls and clone size are those reported in that table. The sample table contains around 450,000 clones; only one count was recorded for 89% of them. More than 1.5% of the sample is in the top ten clones.

What the authors observed across the whole study: Compared with placebo recipients, Ad26.COV2.S recipients showed higher spike-specific TCR breadth (P = 0.0014). The authors noted that total T cell responses may have been underestimated by the TCR breadth and depth analyses. The study was not powered to compare responses between vaccine doses or regimens. Vaccine and placebo recipients had similar non-spike TCR breadth, a finding consistent with the vaccine containing only spike. After vaccination, substantial breadth of spike-specific CD8+ and CD4+ T cell responses was reported.

The sequencing here drew on peripheral blood, taken in a trial of Ad26.COV2.S vaccine versus placebo. The TCR originated in a person aged 18-60 years who received the Ad26.COV2.S COVID-19 vaccine or a placebo.

The CDR3 loop reads CASSQAQGASHYGYTF. DNA sequence: TGCGCCAGCAGCCAAGCCCAGGGGGCCAGTCACTATGGCTACACCTTC. This chain is built from TRBV4-1 and TRBJ1-2; 8 junctional bases match TRBD1. The V end gives up 1 base and the J end 3 bases, leaving 7 bases in the junction not matched to a gene. From cysteine to phenylalanine, the CDR3 is 16 amino acids long. The entry retains the CDR3 DNA only, 48 bases that are in frame from base 1. According to the germline V gene, CDR1 reads MGHRA and CDR2 reads YSYEKL.